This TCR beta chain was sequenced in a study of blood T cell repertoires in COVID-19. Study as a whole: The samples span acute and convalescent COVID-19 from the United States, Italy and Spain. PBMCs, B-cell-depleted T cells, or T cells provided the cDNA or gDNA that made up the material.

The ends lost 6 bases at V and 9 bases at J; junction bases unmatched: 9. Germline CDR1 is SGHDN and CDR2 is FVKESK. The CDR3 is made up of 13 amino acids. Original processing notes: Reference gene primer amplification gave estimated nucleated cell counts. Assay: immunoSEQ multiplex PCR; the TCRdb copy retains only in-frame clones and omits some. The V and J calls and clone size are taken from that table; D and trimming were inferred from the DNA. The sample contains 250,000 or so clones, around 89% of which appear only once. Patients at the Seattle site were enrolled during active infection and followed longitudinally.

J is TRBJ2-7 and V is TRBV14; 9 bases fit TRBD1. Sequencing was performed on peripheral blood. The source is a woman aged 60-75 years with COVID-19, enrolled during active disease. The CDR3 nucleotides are TGTGCCAGCAGGTTACAGGGGGCTCAGGGGCAGTACTTC. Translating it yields CASRLQGAQGQYF.